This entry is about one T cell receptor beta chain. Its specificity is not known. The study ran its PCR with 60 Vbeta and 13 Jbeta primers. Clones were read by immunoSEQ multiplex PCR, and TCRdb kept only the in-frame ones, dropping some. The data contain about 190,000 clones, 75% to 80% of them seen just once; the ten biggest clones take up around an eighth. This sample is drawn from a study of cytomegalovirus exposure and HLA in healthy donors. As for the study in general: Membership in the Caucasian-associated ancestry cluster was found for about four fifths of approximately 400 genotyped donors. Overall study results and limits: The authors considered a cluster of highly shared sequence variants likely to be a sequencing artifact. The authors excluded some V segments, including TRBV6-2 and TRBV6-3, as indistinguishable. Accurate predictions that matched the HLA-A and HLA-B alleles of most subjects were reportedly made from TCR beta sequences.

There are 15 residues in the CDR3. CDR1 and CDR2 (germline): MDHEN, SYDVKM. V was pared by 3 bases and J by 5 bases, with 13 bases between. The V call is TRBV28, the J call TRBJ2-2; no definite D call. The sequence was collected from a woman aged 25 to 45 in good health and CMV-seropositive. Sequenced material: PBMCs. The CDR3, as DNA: TGTGCCAGCAGTTTCGTGATCAGGCGAACCGGGGAGCTGTTTTTT. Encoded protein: CASSFVIRRTGELFF.